This TCR beta chain was observed in a study of CD8 T cells in ankylosing spondylitis. Whole-study findings and limits: A subset of motif variants has previously been described in the synovial fluid and blood of reactive arthritis. Apparently characteristic of ankylosing spondylitis blood was a TCR beta motif (under ten highly homologous variants). Reportedly, matched ankylosing spondylitis synovial fluid was significantly enriched for disease-linked clones.

Quantitative 5'-RACE with molecular barcodes was used to make the TCR beta libraries. TCRdb processed the 5' RACE reads anew with MiXCR; each CDR3 protein has one entry. This sample carries a few hundred thousand distinct CDR3 sequences, approximately 22% of them seen once, and the ten largest clones take roughly 13%. This CDR3 is 15 amino acids long. Looked up from germline, CDR1 is SGHRS and CDR2 is YFSETQ. The V end lost 2 bases, the J end lost 5 bases, and 14 bases lay between the germline ends. This clonotype was picked up a small number of times. Its target is not known. Material for sequencing was blood, either unsorted or a sorted T cell fraction (not recorded which). This TCR was recovered from a male donor with ankylosing spondylitis or in good health (not recorded which). The chain uses TRBV5-1 and TRBJ2-1; D ambiguous. As DNA, the CDR3 is TGCGCCAGCAGCTTTTCAGCTGACGATAACAATGAGCAGTTCTTC. It specifies CASSFSADDNNEQFF.